These T cell receptor beta chains were read from a single sample in a study of T cell responses to AZD1222 COVID-19 vaccine. The data were produced by immunoSEQ multiplex PCR, yet TCRdb's version contains in-frame clones alone and is incomplete. The sample carries around 150,000 clones, around 90% recorded once. The sample here was peripheral blood, taken 28 days after the second AZD1222 dose. These receptors were collected from an adult who received the AZD1222 COVID-19 vaccine. CDR3s include the opening cysteine and the closing phenylalanine or tryptophan. Each record gives: J gene, V gene, CDR3 protein.

J gene: TRBJ1-6; V gene: TRBV6-5; CDR3 protein: CASSRNGNSPLHF
J gene: TRBJ2-7; V gene: TRBV3-1/TRBV3-2; CDR3 protein: CASSQGFSGRGLYEQYF
J gene: TRBJ1-6; V gene: TRBV6-5; CDR3 protein: CAIRQGQSPLHF
J gene: TRBJ2-7; V gene: TRBV4-1; CDR3 protein: CASSQVRGPSYEQYF
J gene: TRBJ1-3; V gene: TRBV7-8; CDR3 protein: CASSSAGTGFPGNTIYF
J gene: TRBJ1-2; V gene: TRBV11-3; CDR3 protein: CASTLNRVGYTF
J gene: TRBJ1-5; V gene: TRBV10-2; CDR3 protein: CASSSGGWSNQPQHF
J gene: TRBJ2-1; V gene: TRBV5-1; CDR3 protein: CASLQSTGTDEQFF
J gene: TRBJ1-1; V gene: TRBV6-5; CDR3 protein: CASSRAVTLNTEAFF
J gene: TRBJ2-5; V gene: TRBV27; CDR3 protein: CASSPTGGREETQYF
J gene: TRBJ2-2; V gene: TRBV5-1; CDR3 protein: CASSLGSGGYTGELFF
J gene: TRBJ1-1; V gene: TRBV6-5; CDR3 protein: CASRRTGSSDTEAFF
J gene: TRBJ2-5; V gene: TRBV9; CDR3 protein: CASSVTSQETQYF
J gene: TRBJ1-3; V gene: TRBV15; CDR3 protein: CATSTGQGNGNTIYF
J gene: TRBJ2-7; V gene: TRBV7-9; CDR3 protein: CASSSRDQGDEQYF
J gene: TRBJ2-2; V gene: TRBV10-3; CDR3 protein: CAISESIRNTGELFF
J gene: TRBJ1-2; V gene: TRBV9; CDR3 protein: CASSAYGTVEGYTF
J gene: TRBJ1-2; V gene: TRBV6-5; CDR3 protein: CASNLQGLNYGYTF
J gene: TRBJ1-5; V gene: TRBV19; CDR3 protein: CASSIETHRGSNYNQPQHF
J gene: TRBJ1-3; V gene: TRBV5-1; CDR3 protein: CASSMTTGGINTIYF